Presented here are 16 T cell receptor beta chains from one specimen sequenced in a study of blood T cells in healthy people across ages. A second roughly 7 to 11 cycle PCR used barcoded and J-beta primers. MiXCR was run by TCRdb on the 5' RACE reads, yielding one entry per CDR3 protein. The data show roughly 680,000 distinct CDR3 sequences, 49% seen once. Material: blood. The receptors were gathered from an older woman in good health.

The J gene is TRBJ2-7, the V gene TRBV5-4; 8 positions match TRBD2. Looked up from germline, CDR1 is SGHNT and CDR2 is YYREEE (reference sequence). The trim removed 3 bases at V and 0 bases at J, leaving 11 bases unmatched. This CDR3 is 17 amino acids long. This chain's CDR3 is CASSWSGSLGSSYEQYF. CDR3 nucleotide sequence: TGTGCCAGCAGCTGGAGCGGGAGCTTAGGGAGCTCCTACGAGCAGTACTTC. Using reference TRBV5-4 and TRBJ2-7 for the parts outside the CDR3, the full variable domain is ETGVTQSPTHLIKTRGQQVTLRCSSQSGHNTVSWYQQALGQGPQFIFQYYREEENGRGNFPPRFSGLQFPNYSSELNVNALELDDSALYLCASSWSGSLGSSYEQYFGPGTRLTVT.

V and J are TRBV7-3 and TRBJ2-5; TRBD2 matches 13 bases. CDR1 and CDR2 from the germline V gene are SGHTA and FQGTGA. J gave up 0 bases and V 5 bases, and 3 bases lay outside the gene matches. The CDR3 totals 16 residues. The CDR3, as DNA: TGTGCCAGCAGCGTAGGGACTAGCGGGAACCAAGAGACCCAGTACTTC. Its translation is CASSVGTSGNQETQYF.

V and J are TRBV12-3 or TRBV12-4 and TRBJ1-5; a weak D match, TRBD1 (5 bases). The CDR3 runs 12 residues. Trimming took off 5 bases at V and 9 bases at J, with 11 bases between the two ends. This chain's CDR3 is CASSTQGGPQHF. The CDR3, as DNA: TGTGCCAGCAGTACGCAGGGTGGGCCCCAGCATTTT.

The rearrangement links TRBV27 to TRBJ2-1, with TRBD2 identical over 9 bases. There are 15 residues in the CDR3. Trimming cost V 6 bases and J 4 bases; bases outside gene matches: 7. Germline V gives CDR1 MNHEY, CDR2 SMNVEV (reference sequence). The CDR3, as DNA: TGTGCCAGCAGCGAGAGGCTAGCGGGGTACAATGAGCAGTTCTTC. Translation gives CASSERLAGYNEQFF.

This clonotype was recorded a few times. The V call is TRBV6-2 or TRBV6-3, the J call TRBJ2-7, with 7 nucleotides matching TRBD1. This CDR3 region has 13 residues. V was clipped by 5 bases and J by 2 bases; unmatched bases: 3. CDR1 and CDR2 (germline): MNHEY, SVGEGT. CDR3 nucleotides: TGTGCCAGCAGTGCGCAGGGGGCCTACGAGCAGTACTTC. This translates into CASSAQGAYEQYF.

Notes on this clonotype: This could be a read error, since a much larger clone is one nucleotide away. V and J are TRBV20-1 and TRBJ2-5; 8 nucleotides agree with TRBD1. CDR1 and CDR2 from the germline V gene are DFQATT and SNEGSKA (reference sequence). The CDR3 has 13 residues. Unmatched junction bases numbered 3, after V lost 2 bases and J lost 4 bases. The CDR3 loop reads CSARSGQGETQYF. The CDR3 coding sequence is TGCAGTGCTAGAAGCGGACAGGGAGAGACCCAGTACTTC.

This sequence joins TRBV10-3 and TRBJ2-1, with 9 bases identical to TRBD1. The CDR3 length is 16 residues. Germline loops: CDR1 ENHRY, CDR2 SYGVKD. V lost 5 bases, J lost 9 bases, and 14 bases stayed unmatched. CDR3 coding DNA: TGTGCCATCAGTATCCCACCGGGACAGGGAGACGGTGAGCAGTTCTTC. Translating it yields CAISIPPGQGDGEQFF.

There are many counts of this clonotype. The CDR3 is CASSLARSGYYNEQFF. CDR3 in DNA: TGTGCCAGCAGCTTAGCGCGCAGCGGTTACTACAATGAGCAGTTCTTC. The rearrangement joins TRBV7-2 to TRBJ2-1, with a tentative D call TRBD2 (5 bases). This CDR3 contains 16 residues. Germline CDR1 and CDR2: SGHTA and FQGNSA. Trimming took 0 bases from V and 3 from J, leaving 12 bases between them.

The chain couples TRBV10-3 to TRBJ2-7; D possibly corresponds to TRBD2 (6 bases). The CDR3 runs 13 residues. The germline CDR1 and CDR2 sequences are ENHRY and SYGVKD. V lost 6 bases, J lost 4 bases, and 13 bases lay in between. The CDR3 DNA reads TGTGCCATCAGCGGTAGCGGAGATTACGAGCAGTACTTC. Amino acids: CAISGSGDYEQYF.

The chain is built from TRBV13 and TRBJ2-7, with D unclear. The CDR3 extends over 12 amino acids. Trimming left V 8 bases short and J 3 bases short, with 11 bases between. In germline, CDR1 is PRHDT, CDR2 FYEKMQ (reference sequence). The CDR3 DNA sequence: TGTGCCAGCGGCCAGGACCACTACGAGCAGTACTTC. Protein: CASGQDHYEQYF.

This clonotype was seen only a few times. As DNA, the CDR3 is TGTGCCAGCAGCTGGTCCGGGACAGGGGGCGAGCAGTACTTC. Translation: CASSWSGTGGEQYF. The chain couples TRBV4-2 to TRBJ2-7; 11 bases align to TRBD1. The junction had 6 bases not matched to a gene; V was cut back by 5 bases and J by 6 bases. The CDR3 totals 14 residues. From germline, CDR1 is LGHNA and CDR2 YNFKEQ.

This chain connects TRBV5-1 to TRBJ2-1, with 7 bases that match TRBD1. The CDR3 is made up of 14 amino acids. Losses at the gene ends were 5 bases for V and 7 bases for J; bases not matched to a gene: 9. Per germline, CDR1 SGHRS and CDR2 YFSETQ. The CDR3 coding sequence is TGCGCCAGCAGTTCCAGACAGGGTGTGAATGAGCAGTTCTTC. Its translation is CASSSRQGVNEQFF.

On this clonotype: At one end the junction does not follow the germline gene, possibly because of a read error. The J gene is TRBJ2-7, the V gene TRBV13, with 7 positions matching TRBD1. The CDR3 sequence is 14 residues long. Per germline, CDR1 PRHDT and CDR2 FYEKMQ (reference sequence). This CDR3 reads CASSVGTAFYEQYF. CDR3 nucleotides: TGTGCCAGCAGCGTAGGGACAGCATTCTACGAGCAGTACTTC.

The J gene is TRBJ2-3, the V gene TRBV4-2, with 8 bases identical to TRBD2. Germline V lookup: CDR1 LGHNA, CDR2 YNFKEQ. The CDR3 is 17 amino acids. V gave up 1 base and J gave up 1 base; unmatched junction bases: 7. CDR3 residues: CASSQGAAGARTDTQYF. Here the CDR3 DNA reads TGTGCCAGCAGCCAAGGAGCAGCGGGAGCCCGCACAGATACGCAGTATTTT.

The CDR3 nucleotides are TGTGCCTGGAGTCGGGGGCCCAATCAGCCCCAGCATTTT. Translated, it gives CAWSRGPNQPQHF. J is TRBJ1-5 and V is TRBV30; D is perhaps TRBD1 (6 bases). This CDR3 has 13 amino acids. Germline-derived CDR1 and CDR2 are GTSNPN and SVGIG (reference sequence). V lost 2 bases and J 3 bases, leaving 8 bases between the germline ends.

This clonotype has only a few counts. The rearrangement uses TRBV11-2 and TRBJ2-2, with TRBD1 matching 8 bases. The trim removed 0 bases at V and 5 bases at J, leaving 11 bases unmatched. The CDR3 extends over 18 amino acids. Germline V gene data show CDR1 as SGHAT and CDR2 as FQNNGV. The CDR3 loop reads CASSLDFPRQGWTGELFF. CDR3 nucleotides: TGTGCCAGCAGCTTAGATTTTCCGAGACAGGGGTGGACCGGGGAGCTGTTTTTT. Using reference TRBV11-2 and TRBJ2-2 for the parts outside the CDR3, the full variable domain is EAGVAQSPRYKIIEKRQSVAFWCNPISGHATLYWYQQILGQGPKLLIQFQNNGVVDDSQLPKDRFSAERLKGVDSTLKIQPAKLEDSAVYLCASSLDFPRQGWTGELFFGEGSRLTVL.